The TCR beta chain under discussion was sequenced for a study of vaccination and CD4 T cells after COVID-19 (dated by TCRdb to 2021 to 2024). Regarding the complete study: Six males and four females were included in the convalescent cohort, with two Hispanic individuals, seven Caucasians, two Asians and one multiracial person represented. Two doses of either the Pfizer-BioNTech BNT162b2 vaccine (n=8) or the Moderna mRNA-1273 vaccine (n=2) were administered to participants. Post-COVID blood samples were collected from convalescent patients a median of around 100 days after diagnosis, with a range of roughly 30 to 170 days. The time from the second vaccine dose to post-vaccine blood sampling had a median of roughly 77 days and ranged from about 12 to 250 days. For stimulating the cultures, overlapping spike peptide pools were used, derived from SARS-CoV-2 as well as from the common cold coronaviruses HCoV-NL63, HCoV-OC43 and HCoV-229E. In control cultures, a CEFX viral epitope pool was used as positive control, an HIV-1 Nef peptide pool was used as negative control, or no peptide was added. In under 13 COVID-19 convalescent patients and a handful of infection-naive healthy vaccine recipients, researchers compared the spike-specific CD4+ TCR repertoire from before mRNA vaccination with the repertoire from after.

This clonotype was counted only a few times. No antigen is known for it. No base quality values were provided; no much bigger clone lies one nucleotide off. In light of the paper, this sample's treatment or condition label describes: roughly 10-day PBMC culture with coronavirus spike peptide pools or control peptides (ViraFEST assay). The ViraFEST assay, used in the study, expanded antigen-specific T cells with peptide pools and then identified the expanded clonotypes through TCR sequencing. The absence of prior SARS-CoV-2 infection in healthy vaccine recipients was confirmed by negative nucleocapsid antibody tests before and after vaccination. More than 1.5 million PBMCs per well were cultured in IMDM with roughly 4.8% human AB serum and about 9.7 IU/ml IL-2, plus 10 ug/ml peptide pools. On days 3 and 7, half of the culture medium was replaced with fresh IL-2-containing medium. After 10 to 11 days of culture, CD4+ T cells were isolated by negative selection with the EasySep CD4+ T cell isolation kit. Ficoll-Paque Plus gradient centrifugation was used to isolate PBMCs from whole blood, and the isolated PBMCs were then either used fresh or cryopreserved at -140C. Each culture condition was generally run in triplicate wells.

The investigation overall reported the following: Nearly all vaccine-specific clones in convalescent patients (304 of 307) were mono-reactive for SARS-CoV-2 spike rather than cross-reactive with common cold coronaviruses. The median count of SARS-CoV-2-reactive clonotypes went up from around 21 after infection to 38 after vaccination, although the change was not significant. Among the post-vaccine SARS-CoV-2-reactive clones in convalescent patients, a median approximately 90% showed up only after vaccination, which suggests vaccine-specific priming. Relatively few convalescent patients were included in the study, and early timepoints after natural infection were not analyzed.

Taken from cysteine to phenylalanine, the CDR3 has 10 residues. Left in the record is the CDR3 DNA by itself, 30 bases read in frame from the first base. The germline ends are 4 bases apart after V is trimmed by 6 bases and J by 4 bases. The germline V gene provides CDR1 SQVTM and CDR2 ANQGSEA. The library relied on PCR. At the Johns Hopkins FTIC core, DNA from the cultured CD4+ T cells underwent TCR sequencing with the Oncomine TCR Beta short-read assay. Genomic DNA was extracted from the cultured CD4+ T cells with the QIAamp micro DNA kit. The Oncomine TCR Beta libraries from cultured CD4+ T cells were pooled using unique dual indexes and then sequenced on an Illumina iSeq 100. On the authors' methods: Non-productive sequences were filtered out, and CDR3s that did not start with C, did not end with F or W, or were shorter than 7 amino acids were discarded. Antigen-specific clonotypes were identified using the MANAFEST web application through comparison of peptide-stimulated wells with reference and other culture wells. For a clone to be called positive, the clone needed an FDR below 0.05, an odds ratio above 5, and a productive frequency above 0.1% in at least two of three replicate wells. Cross-reactive clonotypes were defined as significantly expanded in both SARS-CoV-2 spike wells and at least one common cold coronavirus spike condition. Levenshtein distances (stringdist) and unrooted phylogenetic trees (ape) in R version 3.6.1 were used to assess CDR3 homology. The public reads were reprocessed in TCRdb via fastp at Q25 and MiXCR, keeping in-frame beta chains. Duplicate CDR3 protein sequences are folded into a single record with the most common DNA and genes. TCRdb, not the authors, supplied the V and J calls. In all, the sample holds more than 20,000 distinct CDR3 sequences, and about 50% of those were seen once. In total, the top ten clones hold approximately 30% of the sample.

The V gene is TRBV29-1 and the J gene is TRBJ2-1; no confident D gene assignment can be made. The input for sequencing was CD4+ T cells from blood, cultured in vitro, taken before SARS-CoV-2 vaccination. The sequence was collected from a human donor who received a COVID-19 vaccine. The DNA sequence is given as TGCAGCGTCCATTACAATGAGCAGTTCTTC. This is translated as CSVHYNEQFF.